This passage covers 16 T cell receptor beta chains from one sample sequenced in a study of T cells in Graves' hyperthyroidism and ophthalmopathy. Researchers amplified the TCR beta CDR3 regions from RNA transcripts. First-round RT-PCR of the TCR CDR3 relied on the HTBI primer set. Using its own MiXCR run on the multiplex PCR reads, TCRdb lists one record per CDR3 protein. The sample lists some 320,000 distinct CDR3 sequences, 12% to 15% occurring once. The sequenced material came from blood. Receptors originate from a woman aged 40 to 55 with Graves' ophthalmopathy.

This clonotype has a count of ten or more. The V call is TRBV11-3, the J call TRBJ2-3, with a possible D match to TRBD1 (6 bases). The V and J ends lost 4 bases and 0 bases respectively, with 20 bases between them. Germline V gene lookup returns CDR1 SGHNT and CDR2 YENEEA. The CDR3 consists of 18 residues. The chain's CDR3 is CASSSRAWDTYSTDTQYF. DNA for the CDR3: TGTGCCAGCAGCTCCCGTGCCTGGGACACATATAGCACAGATACGCAGTATTTT.

There are many counts of this clonotype. CDR3 sequence reads: CASRLDRGTSPLHF. CDR3 DNA sequence: TGTGCCAGCAGGCTCGACAGGGGAACATCACCCCTCCACTTT. V and J are TRBV12-3 or TRBV12-4 and TRBJ1-6; 8 bases fit TRBD1. V shed 6 bases, J shed 10 bases, and the junction held 8 bases outside the gene matches. This CDR3 is 14 amino acids long.

The chain uses TRBV4-1 and TRBJ1-5, with TRBD1 matching over 7 bases. Germline CDR1 is MGHRA and CDR2 is YSYEKL. The CDR3 totals 16 residues. The V segment lost 1 base and the J segment 7 bases; nucleotides outside the gene matches: 10. In DNA, the CDR3 is TGCGCCAGCAGCCAAGTCCAACAGGGGTCATGGCAGCCCCAGCATTTT. Encoded protein: CASSQVQQGSWQPQHF.

As to this clonotype: A much larger clone differs by one base, so this may be a read error. The V gene is TRBV28, the J gene TRBJ2-1; 8 positions match TRBD2. Per germline, CDR1 MDHEN and CDR2 SYDVKM. CDR3 length equals 15 residues. Losses at the gene ends were 8 bases for V and 3 bases for J; bases not matched to a gene: 9. Here the CDR3 DNA reads TGTGCCAGCGGCCAGTGGCGGGAGGACTACAATGAGCAGTTCTTC. Protein product: CASGQWREDYNEQFF.

The V call is TRBV6-1, the J call TRBJ1-6; possible D gene TRBD1, 6 bases. The CDR3 sequence is 13 residues long. Trimming pared 8 bases from V and 9 bases from J, leaving 14 bases between. Germline assignment: CDR1 MNHNS and CDR2 SASEGT. The CDR3 coding sequence is TGTGCCAGCCGCGCGGGGGGGCTTTCACCCCTCCACTTT. Its protein is CASRAGGLSPLHF.

The gene calls are TRBV13 and TRBJ2-1, with TRBD2 identical over 8 bases. The ends lost 5 bases at V and 5 bases at J; junction bases unmatched: 14. CDR1 is PRHDT and CDR2 is FYEKMQ in the germline V gene (reference sequence). The CDR3 loop spans 17 amino acids. The CDR3 region has the DNA TGTGCCAGCAGCAGGCGGTCACTAGCGGACTTTAACAATGAGCAGTTCTTC. Translated, it gives CASSRRSLADFNNEQFF.

This clonotype was seen ten or more times. The chain combines TRBV10-3 with TRBJ2-1; possibly TRBD1 for D (6 bases). The CDR3 length is 15 residues. Looked up from germline, CDR1 is ENHRY and CDR2 is SYGVKD. Trimming took off 6 bases at V and 4 bases at J, with 16 bases between the two ends. DNA for the CDR3: TGTGCCATCAGCCGGCAGGGGTCTGCGTACAATGAGCAGTTCTTC. It encodes CAISRQGSAYNEQFF.

The chain employs TRBV15 and TRBJ2-7; 8 bases match TRBD1. Germline loops: CDR1 LNHNV, CDR2 YYDKDF (reference sequence). Trimming cost V 4 bases and J 6 bases; bases outside gene matches: 8. The CDR3 loop spans 14 amino acids. The CDR3 here is CATSKRTGSGEQYF. The CDR3 DNA is TGTGCCACCAGCAAAAGGACAGGGAGCGGCGAGCAGTACTTC.

The chain uses TRBV6-6 and TRBJ1-1; perhaps TRBD1 as D (6 bases). The CDR3 runs 14 residues. Deletions cut 6 bases from V and 4 bases from J, with 15 bases between. In germline, CDR1 is MNHNY, CDR2 SVGAGI (reference sequence). CDR3 in DNA: TGTGCCAGCAGCCTCCTCAAGGGGGGCACTGAAGCTTTCTTT. Its translation: CASSLLKGGTEAFF.

This clonotype was counted ten times or more. The chain recombines TRBV24-1 with TRBJ2-1; 10 bases are a match to TRBD2. Germline CDR1 reads KGHDR; CDR2 reads SFDVKD. The CDR3 contains 19 residues. V lost 4 bases to trimming and J lost 5 bases; unmatched junction nucleotides: 16. The chain's CDR3 is CATSESPGTSVIGDNEQFF. The CDR3 coding sequence is TGTGCCACCAGTGAGAGCCCCGGGACTAGCGTAATTGGCGACAATGAGCAGTTCTTC.

This clonotype appeared many times. The chain is built from TRBV12-3 or TRBV12-4 and TRBJ2-7; tentatively, D is TRBD1 (6 bases). Trimming cost V 5 bases and J 0 bases, with 11 bases left between them. The CDR3 has 14 amino acids. The CDR3 is CASSPRGLSYEQYF. CDR3 DNA: TGTGCCAGCAGTCCCAGGGGCCTCTCCTACGAGCAGTACTTC.

This clonotype was detected a few times. This chain uses TRBV5-6 with TRBJ1-1, with TRBD1 identical over 8 bases. The trim removed 2 bases at V and 1 base at J, leaving 7 bases unmatched. CDR1 is SGHDT and CDR2 is YYEEEE in the germline V gene. The CDR3 runs to 16 residues. Written as DNA, the CDR3 is TGTGCCAGCAGCTTACCACAGGGGGAGGGGAACACTGAAGCTTTCTTT. Residues: CASSLPQGEGNTEAFF.

V and J are TRBV20-1 and TRBJ1-5; 8 bases are shared with TRBD1. Germline loops: CDR1 DFQATT, CDR2 SNEGSKA (reference sequence). The CDR3 is 14 amino acids. V lost 0 bases and J lost 4; bases outside the gene matches: 2. CDR3 in amino acids: CSARDGTGNQPQHF. For the CDR3, the DNA is TGCAGTGCTAGAGATGGGACAGGTAATCAGCCCCAGCATTTT.

Concerning this clonotype itself: A read error may explain this, as a much larger clone is one base away. The chain uses TRBV9 and TRBJ2-1; 11 nucleotides agree with TRBD2. The CDR3 runs 17 residues. With 3 bases clipped from V and 1 base from J, the junction kept 6 bases outside the gene matches. Germline assignment: CDR1 SGDLS and CDR2 YYNGEE. The CDR3 DNA sequence: TGTGCCAGCAGCGCTACCGGGACTAGCGGATCCTACAATGAGCAGTTCTTC. Translated, it gives CASSATGTSGSYNEQFF.

This clonotype was recorded a few times. The chain carries TRBV20-1 and TRBJ1-4; D is unresolved. Per the germline V gene, CDR1 is DFQATT and CDR2 is SNEGSKA (reference sequence). The CDR3 length is 15 residues. The V end lost 0 bases, the J end lost 2 bases, and 10 bases lay between the germline ends. The CDR3: CSARDLGGTNEKLFF. In DNA form, the CDR3 reads TGCAGTGCTAGAGATCTTGGCGGTACTAATGAAAAACTGTTTTTT.

This clonotype has at least ten counts. This chain joins TRBV3-1 and TRBJ1-3; D call uncertain. CDR1 is LGHDT, CDR2 YNNKEL, per germline (reference sequence). V was trimmed by 8 bases and J by 5 bases, leaving 13 bases between them. The CDR3 has 13 amino acids. In DNA, the CDR3 is TGTGCCAGCTCGACGGCGTCGAGAAACACCATATATTTT. Translating gives CASSTASRNTIYF.